This passage covers 27 T cell receptor beta chains from one sample sequenced in a study of cytomegalovirus exposure and HLA in healthy donors (dated by TCRdb to between 2016 and 2019). Libraries were built with the immunoSEQ multiplex PCR assay. The multiplex PCR relied on a mix of 60 forward primers for TCR Vbeta segments and 13 reverse primers for TCR Jbeta segments. TCRdb carries this immuneACCESS record with in-frame sequences only. Its versions omit some clonotypes, under half of them owing to an unresolved V gene in the studies checked, with the rest unexplained. Present in this sample are 95,000 to 150,000 clones, 65% to 80% of which were seen just once. Approximately 28% of the sample is in the top ten clones. Input material: PBMCs. The receptors derive from a man in his sixties in good health and CMV-seropositive.

Only a few counts were recorded for this clone. The rearrangement joins TRBV5-6 to TRBJ1-4; D is unresolved. Trimming removed 5 bases at V and 1 base at J, with 15 bases between. Germline CDR1 reads SGHDT; CDR2 reads YYEEEE. This CDR3 comprises 16 residues. In nucleotides, the CDR3 is TGTGCCAGCAGACAAGAAACCGGAGGAACTAATGAAAAACTGTTTTTT. Translated, it gives CASRQETGGTNEKLFF.

The chain carries TRBV30 and TRBJ1-5; 8 positions match TRBD1. The length of the CDR3 is 14 residues. Germline CDR1 is GTSNPN and CDR2 is SVGIG (reference sequence). Trimming removed 1 base from V and 5 bases from J; junction bases left unmatched: 4. The CDR3 loop reads CAWSAGQGYQPQHF. CDR3 DNA sequence: TGTGCCTGGAGTGCTGGACAGGGTTATCAGCCCCAGCATTTT.

The chain employs TRBV30 and TRBJ1-1, with D hard to call. From germline, CDR1 is GTSNPN and CDR2 SVGIG (reference sequence). This CDR3 region has 12 residues. Trimming cost V 2 bases and J 1 base, with 5 bases left between them. This CDR3 reads CAWSNRNTEAFF. The CDR3 coding sequence is TGTGCCTGGAGTAATAGGAACACTGAAGCTTTCTTT.

There are a few counts of this clone. The gene calls are TRBV19 and TRBJ2-2; 10 bases map to TRBD2. CDR1 and CDR2 (germline): LNHDA, SQIVND (reference sequence). V shed 5 bases, J shed 1 base, and the junction held 1 base outside the gene matches. The CDR3 spans 15 residues. CDR3 bases: TGTGCCAGTAGTTCTAGCGGGAGGAACACCGGGGAGCTGTTTTTT. Its translation: CASSSSGRNTGELFF.

This clone has only a few counts. This chain links TRBV19 with TRBJ1-5; D perhaps matches TRBD1 (5 bases). Germline V gene sequence: CDR1 LNHDA, CDR2 SQIVND (reference sequence). The CDR3 spans 15 residues. V lost 9 bases and J 1 base, leaving 16 bases between the germline ends. The CDR3: CASRPLGQSNQPQHF. CDR3 coding DNA: TGTGCCAGCAGACCCCTGGGGCAGAGCAATCAGCCCCAGCATTTT. Full variable domain (remainder filled in from reference TRBV19 and TRBJ1-5): DGGITQSPKYLFRKEGQNVTLSCEQNLNHDAMYWYRQDPGQGLRLIYYSQIVNDFQKGDIAEGYSVSREKKESFPLTVTSAQKNPTAFYLCASRPLGQSNQPQHFGDGTRLSIL.

This clone was seen once. The DNA for the CDR3 is TGCGCCAGCAGCTTGGTACTAGCGGGAGGTTCAGATACGCAGTATTTT. Its translation is CASSLVLAGGSDTQYF. The V and J genes are TRBV5-1 and TRBJ2-3, with TRBD2 identical over 12 bases. Unmatched junction bases numbered 3, after V lost 0 bases and J lost 4 bases. The CDR3 extends over 16 amino acids. Germline values: CDR1 SGHRS, CDR2 YFSETQ.

This sequence joins TRBV5-1 and TRBJ2-1; D not certain. The V gene's germline CDR1 is SGHRS and CDR2 YFSETQ. The CDR3 extends over 16 amino acids. Deletions cut 4 bases from V and 2 bases from J, with 16 bases between. This CDR3 reads CASSPSQFNTYNEQFF. The CDR3 nucleotides are TGCGCCAGCAGCCCCTCACAGTTCAATACCTACAATGAGCAGTTCTTC.

The chain uses TRBV6-1 and TRBJ1-1, with TRBD1 matching 9 bases. V lost 6 bases, J lost 5 bases, and 10 bases stayed unmatched. This CDR3 is built from 15 residues. CDR1 and CDR2 (germline): MNHNS, SASEGT. The CDR3 nucleotides are TGTGCCAGCAGAGGGTCGGACAGGGGAGGGACTGAAGCTTTCTTT. It yields the protein CASRGSDRGGTEAFF.

V and J are TRBV5-6 and TRBJ2-7; TRBD2 is a possible D gene (6 bases). Trimming removed 0 bases from V and 6 bases from J, with 10 bases in between. This CDR3 region has 13 residues. Germline values: CDR1 SGHDT, CDR2 YYEEEE. Here the CDR3 DNA reads TGTGCCAGCAGCTTGGCTCCCGGGGGCGAGCAGTACTTC. Translated, it gives CASSLAPGGEQYF.

This clone was recorded a few times. The CDR3 DNA sequence: TGTGCCAGCAGCAGAGGGGACATCGGAGGAAACACCATATATTTT. Its translation: CASSRGDIGGNTIYF. The chain joins TRBV5-5 to TRBJ1-3, with D possibly being TRBD1 (6 bases). V lost 4 bases and J lost 4, with 15 bases in between. This CDR3 is built from 15 residues. Germline CDR1 reads SGHKS; CDR2 reads YYEKEE (reference sequence).

The V gene is TRBV6-1, the J gene TRBJ2-1; D not resolved. The V end lost 3 bases, the J end lost 5 bases, and 5 bases lay between the germline ends. Per germline, CDR1 MNHNS and CDR2 SASEGT. The CDR3 runs to 12 residues. For the CDR3, the DNA is TGTGCCAGCAGTGACCCAGACAATGAGCAGTTCTTC. Encoded protein: CASSDPDNEQFF.

The chain carries TRBV4-3 and TRBJ2-5; TRBD1 agrees at 7 bases. Germline V gene data show CDR1 as LGHNA and CDR2 as YSLEER. The CDR3 contains 15 residues. Trimming cost V 1 base and J 4 bases; bases outside gene matches: 6. CDR3 nucleotide sequence: TGCGCCAGCAGCCAAGTTATACAGGGGTCAGAGACCCAGTACTTC. Translated: CASSQVIQGSETQYF.

This chain joins TRBV4-1 and TRBJ2-7; 7 nucleotides match TRBD1. The V and J ends lost 4 bases and 4 bases, in that order; junction bases with no gene match: 13. Germline assignment: CDR1 MGHRA and CDR2 YSYEKL. The CDR3 loop spans 16 amino acids. In DNA, the CDR3 is TGCGCCAGCAGCCGAAAACGGACAGGTGTCCTGTACGAGCAGTACTTC. This codes for CASSRKRTGVLYEQYF.

This clone was detected a few times. The chain joins TRBV6-1 to TRBJ1-4; 12 bases are shared with TRBD1. The J segment lost 8 bases and the V segment lost 2 bases, leaving 6 bases of the junction unmatched. CDR3 length: 16 amino acids. Germline CDR1 and CDR2: MNHNS and SASEGT. CDR3 sequence reads: CASSESRDRGREKLFF. For the CDR3, the DNA is TGTGCCAGCAGTGAAAGTAGGGACAGGGGGCGAGAAAAACTGTTTTTT.

The V gene is TRBV7-2, the J gene TRBJ1-1; D unclear. V lost 5 bases, J lost 5 bases, and 15 bases lay in between. The CDR3 spans 14 residues. From germline, CDR1 is SGHTA and CDR2 FQGNSA. The CDR3 is CASSPRTPGTEAFF. CDR3 nucleotide sequence: TGTGCCAGCAGCCCCCGGACCCCGGGGACTGAAGCTTTCTTT.

The chain combines TRBV6-1 with TRBJ1-5; 10 positions agree with TRBD1. The CDR3 runs to 14 residues. J gave up 3 bases and V 10 bases, and 6 bases lay outside the gene matches. CDR1 and CDR2 (germline): MNHNS, SASEGT. The CDR3: CATKGQGSNQPQHF. The CDR3 nucleotides are TGTGCCACGAAGGGACAGGGGTCCAATCAGCCCCAGCATTTT.

The chain links TRBV5-5 to TRBJ1-4; TRBD1 agrees at 8 bases. J was trimmed by 1 base and V by 0 bases; bases with no gene match: 8. Germline V gene sequence: CDR1 SGHKS, CDR2 YYEKEE (reference sequence). The CDR3 covers 18 residues. The DNA of the CDR3 is TGTGCCAGCAGCTTGGTTCAGGGGGCTTTTGTAACTAATGAAAAACTGTTTTTT. As protein: CASSLVQGAFVTNEKLFF.

This sequence joins TRBV5-4 and TRBJ1-1; 11 bases are shared with TRBD1. The CDR3 is made up of 18 amino acids. Germline V gives CDR1 SGHNT, CDR2 YYREEE (reference sequence). The V segment lost 3 bases and the J segment 3 bases; nucleotides outside the gene matches: 13. The CDR3 region is CASSSRRTGGLLYTEAFF. As DNA, the CDR3 is TGTGCCAGCAGCTCCCGACGGACAGGGGGCCTACTCTACACTGAAGCTTTCTTT.

The genes are TRBV5-1 and TRBJ1-4, with D maybe TRBD1 (6 bases). The CDR3 is 12 residues long. Germline values: CDR1 SGHRS, CDR2 YFSETQ. V was cut by 5 bases and J by 8 bases, with 10 bases left in between. This chain's CDR3 is CASRQGLEKLFF. In DNA, the CDR3 is TGCGCCAGCAGACAGGGATTAGAAAAACTGTTTTTT. The whole variable domain, remainder taken from reference TRBV5-1 and TRBJ1-4, is KAGVTQTPRYLIKTRGQQVTLSCSPISGHRSVSWYQQTPGQGLQFLFEYFSETQRNKGNFPGRFSGRQFSNSRSEMNVSTLELGDSALYLCASRQGLEKLFFGSGTQLSVL.

The rearrangement links TRBV7-2 to TRBJ2-5; no definite D call. Near its end, the DNA agrees better with TRBJ2-7, so the J call may be wrong. The CDR3 covers 11 residues. Germline CDR1 reads SGHTA; CDR2 reads FQGNSA. The CDR3 region has the DNA TGTGCCAGCAGCCCCCATCACGAGCAGTACTTC. This encodes CASSPHHEQYF.

This clone was counted only a few times. The DNA of the CDR3 is TGTGCCACCTCATCCTGGCCCCAAGAGACCCAGTACTTC. This gives the protein CATSSWPQETQYF. V usage is TRBV27 and J usage is TRBJ2-5, with unresolved D. Germline V gives CDR1 MNHEY, CDR2 SMNVEV (reference sequence). The CDR3 runs to 13 residues. V shed 10 bases and J shed 1 base, with 13 bases lying between them.

The J gene is TRBJ1-1, the V gene TRBV28; D is perhaps TRBD1 (5 bases). The CDR3 has 13 residues. Germline V gives CDR1 MDHEN, CDR2 SYDVKM. The ends were cut back, 6 bases at V and 4 bases at J, with 12 bases in the middle. CDR3 loop: CASSSGLGTEAFF. CDR3 coding DNA: TGTGCCAGCAGCTCAGGGTTAGGCACTGAAGCTTTCTTT.

The chain couples TRBV28 to TRBJ2-2; TRBD1 aligns across 12 bases. The CDR3 has 17 residues. The germline V gene encodes CDR1 MDHEN and CDR2 SYDVKM. J lost 0 bases, V lost 6 bases, and 5 bases had no gene match. CDR3 DNA sequence: TGTGCCAGCAGAAGGGACAGGGGGCTTCCGAACACCGGGGAGCTGTTTTTT. As protein: CASRRDRGLPNTGELFF.

The chain employs TRBV6-1 and TRBJ1-1; D uncertain. Trimming removed 8 bases from V and 6 bases from J, with 16 bases in between. The CDR3 extends over 13 amino acids. CDR1 and CDR2 from the germline V gene are MNHNS and SASEGT. The CDR3 sequence is CASEIGVLAEAFF. CDR3 nucleotides: TGTGCCAGCGAGATCGGGGTGCTGGCTGAAGCTTTCTTT.

The chain links TRBV5-1 to TRBJ2-3, with 7 bases matching TRBD1. CDR3 length equals 13 residues. Trimming removed 4 bases from V and 7 bases from J; junction bases left unmatched: 6. Germline CDR1 reads SGHRS; CDR2 reads YFSETQ. The CDR3 DNA reads TGCGCCAGCAGCCCACGACAGGGAAATACGCAGTATTTT. Translated, it gives CASSPRQGNTQYF.

This clone was recorded a few times. The chain couples TRBV30 to TRBJ2-3, with 8 positions matching TRBD2. V was clipped by 5 bases and J by 4 bases; unmatched bases: 5. The germline CDR1 and CDR2 sequences are GTSNPN and SVGIG (reference sequence). The CDR3 spans 13 residues. CDR3 nucleotide sequence: TGTGCCTGGGAAACAGCGGGGGCAGATACGCAGTATTTT. Translating gives CAWETAGADTQYF.

This clone showed up just once. This chain uses TRBV27 with TRBJ2-1, with D maybe TRBD2 (6 bases). Between the trimmed V and J ends, which lost 2 bases and 6 bases, there was a span of 14 bases. The CDR3 is made up of 15 amino acids. Looked up from germline, CDR1 is MNHEY and CDR2 is SMNVEV (reference sequence). In nucleotides, the CDR3 is TGTGCCAGCAGTTTAGGCGGGGTTTGGGGCAATGAGCAGTTCTTC. Protein product: CASSLGGVWGNEQFF.